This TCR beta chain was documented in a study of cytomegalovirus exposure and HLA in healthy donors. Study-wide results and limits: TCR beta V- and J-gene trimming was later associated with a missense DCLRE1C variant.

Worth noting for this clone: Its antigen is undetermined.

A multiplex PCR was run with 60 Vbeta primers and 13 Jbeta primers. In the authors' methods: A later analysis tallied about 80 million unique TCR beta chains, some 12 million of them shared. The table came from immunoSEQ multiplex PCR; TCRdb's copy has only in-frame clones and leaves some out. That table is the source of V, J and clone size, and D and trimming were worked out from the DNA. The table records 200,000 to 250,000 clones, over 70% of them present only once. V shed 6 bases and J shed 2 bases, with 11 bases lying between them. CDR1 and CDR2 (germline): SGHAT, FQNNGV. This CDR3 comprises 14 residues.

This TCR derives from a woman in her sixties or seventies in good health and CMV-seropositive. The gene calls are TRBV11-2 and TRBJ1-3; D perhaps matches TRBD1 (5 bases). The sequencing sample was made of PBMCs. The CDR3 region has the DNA TGTGCCAGCAGTTCCGACAGAACTGGAAACACCATATATTTT. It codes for CASSSDRTGNTIYF.